Reported below is one TCR beta chain. This entry comes from a study of blood T cells in healthy people across ages. Donation came from healthy Caucasian individuals in Russia who were aged roughly 6 to 95. The CDR3 extends over 13 amino acids. Trimming removed 11 bases from V and 0 bases from J, with 11 bases in between. Germline assignment: CDR1 LGHDT and CDR2 YNNKEL (reference sequence). The authors ran a second PCR of 7 to 11 cycles using a sample-barcoded 5' primer and a J-beta primer mix. TCRdb re-analysed the 5' RACE reads in MiXCR, keeping a single row per CDR3 protein. The table has more than 650,000 distinct CDR3 sequences, approximately 22% seen once.

Input material: blood. The source of this sequence is a man between 65 and 80 years old in good health. V and J are TRBV3-1 and TRBJ2-1, with TRBD2 as a possible D gene (6 bases). CDR3 sequence: CACSSDSYNEQFF. The CDR3 DNA follows: TGTGCCTGCTCTAGCGACTCCTACAATGAGCAGTTCTTC.